The entry that follows covers one T cell receptor (beta chain) sequence. Its antigen is unidentified. This clone may be a read error of a much larger clone one base away. The conserved final phenylalanine or tryptophan is absent from the CDR3, which likely points to a read error. V lost 5 bases, J lost 9 bases, and 15 bases lay in between. CDR1 and CDR2 (germline): SEHNR, FQNEAQ (reference sequence). The CDR3 loop spans 13 amino acids. Every naive CD8 library was made from between roughly 18,000 and 1,100,000 sorted cells with 10%, 30% or 50% RNA. TCRdb passed the PCR reads through MiXCR, listing each CDR3 protein once. Here the sample spans about 330,000 distinct CDR3 sequences, about a quarter being singletons. These data belong to a study of molecular identifiers for immune sequencing clone quantification. Study-level findings and limits: For highly expanded clones, sizes could be underestimated when identical TCR molecules share a barcode. The study found clones above 20 RNA copies held over 98% of effector molecules and under 1% in naive cells.

The TCR was taken from a human donor in good health. Some libraries in this study had Jurkat cell RNA spiked in. Material for sequencing was naive CD8+ T cells from blood, with Jurkat cell RNA spiked in. Subset denoted: FACS-sorted CD8+CD4-CCR7+CD45RA+ naive T cells. The V call is TRBV7-9, the J call TRBJ2-3; D unclear. The CDR3 DNA follows: TGTGCCAGCAGCATGGACCCAGGTCACACGCAGTATATT. This sequence encodes CASSMDPGHTQYI.